Listed here is a single T cell receptor beta chain. This CDR3 has 12 amino acids. The J segment lost 4 bases and the V segment lost 5 bases, leaving 2 bases of the junction unmatched. Germline CDR1 GTSNPN, CDR2 SVGIG (reference sequence). The data belong to a study of PD-L1 blockade in urothelial cancer. Study summary: Patients started atezolizumab around 2014, 1,200 mg intravenously every 3 weeks.

PCRs were each spiked with synthetic TCR analog templates. Generated by immunoSEQ multiplex PCR, the TCRdb table keeps only in-frame clones and is missing some. The sample includes around 100,000 clones, around 85% of them seen just once. The material sequenced was PBMCs, taken around atezolizumab (anti-PD-L1) treatment. The receptor was isolated from a middle-aged man with urothelial cancer. This chain connects TRBV30 to TRBJ2-3; 8 bases line up with TRBD2. In DNA form, the CDR3 reads TGTGCCTGGCAAGCGGGAGCAGATACGCAGTATTTT. It encodes CAWQAGADTQYF.